Listed below are T cell receptor beta chains from one sample, sequenced in a study of blood T cells in healthy people across ages. TCRdb processed the 5' RACE reads anew with MiXCR; each CDR3 protein has one entry. The table records about 970,000 distinct CDR3 sequences, approximately 50% of them present only once. The sample consisted of blood. The receptors derive from a woman between 55 and 75 years old in good health. Each CDR3 is given with its conserved first and last residue. A D gene is named only where the DNA matches it firmly. The listing skips clone size in some rows; elsewhere it reads once, few, many or a size class.

clone size: NA; D gene: TRBD2; V gene: TRBV11-2; J gene: TRBJ2-7; CDR3 protein: CASSPVLAGFYEQYF; CDR3 DNA: TGTGCCAGCAGCCCCGTGCTAGCGGGTTTCTACGAGCAGTACTTC
clone size: NA; D gene: NA; V gene: TRBV9; J gene: TRBJ2-3; CDR3 protein: CASSREASGTDTQYF; CDR3 DNA: TGTGCCAGCTCTCGTGAGGCTAGCGGCACAGATACGCAGTATTTT
clone size: few; D gene: TRBD1; V gene: TRBV2; J gene: TRBJ1-5; CDR3 protein: CASSEWGQGNDQPQHF; CDR3 DNA: TGTGCCAGCAGTGAATGGGGACAGGGGAATGATCAGCCCCAGCATTTT
clone size: NA; D gene: NA; V gene: TRBV4-3; J gene: TRBJ1-2; CDR3 protein: CASSQDLGAEGPRNGYTF; CDR3 DNA: TGCGCCAGCAGCCAAGATTTGGGTGCCGAGGGTCCGCGAAACGGCTACACCTTC
clone size: few; D gene: NA; V gene: TRBV12-3/TRBV12-4; J gene: TRBJ2-1; CDR3 protein: CASRAWGKVYNEQFF; CDR3 DNA: TGTGCCAGCAGGGCGTGGGGTAAGGTTTACAATGAGCAGTTCTTC
clone size: NA; D gene: NA; V gene: TRBV6-2/TRBV6-3; J gene: TRBJ1-2; CDR3 protein: CASSSGLNYGYTF; CDR3 DNA: TGTGCCAGCAGTTCTGGACTCAACTATGGCTACACCTTC
clone size: few; D gene: TRBD2; V gene: TRBV5-5; J gene: TRBJ2-1; CDR3 protein: CASSYSGSRYNEQFF; CDR3 DNA: TGTGCCAGCAGCTATAGCGGGAGCCGGTACAATGAGCAGTTCTTC
clone size: NA; D gene: TRBD1; V gene: TRBV20-1; J gene: TRBJ1-2; CDR3 protein: CSARTPGQGARGGYTF; CDR3 DNA: TGCAGTGCTCGAACTCCGGGACAGGGGGCGAGAGGAGGCTACACCTTC
clone size: NA; D gene: NA; V gene: TRBV2; J gene: TRBJ1-6; CDR3 protein: CASSDYSTAAHLHF; CDR3 DNA: TGTGCCAGCAGTGACTATAGTACGGCGGCTCACCTCCACTTT
clone size: NA; D gene: TRBD2; V gene: TRBV4-2; J gene: TRBJ2-1; CDR3 protein: CASSQDWSGNNYNEQFF; CDR3 DNA: TGTGCCAGCAGCCAAGATTGGAGCGGGAATAACTACAATGAGCAGTTCTTC
clone size: NA; D gene: TRBD2; V gene: TRBV3-1; J gene: TRBJ2-3; CDR3 protein: CASSSRTSVDTDTQYF; CDR3 DNA: TGTGCCAGCAGCTCAAGGACTAGCGTTGACACGGATACGCAGTATTTT
clone size: NA; D gene: TRBD2; V gene: TRBV4-3; J gene: TRBJ2-2; CDR3 protein: CASSEARGDGTGELFF; CDR3 DNA: TGCGCCAGCAGCGAAGCGCGGGGGGACGGGACCGGGGAGCTGTTTTTT
clone size: few; D gene: NA; V gene: TRBV3-1; J gene: TRBJ2-7; CDR3 protein: CASSQRRDGEQYF; CDR3 DNA: TGTGCCAGCAGCCAACGCAGGGACGGCGAGCAGTACTTC
clone size: few; D gene: TRBD2; V gene: TRBV20-1; J gene: TRBJ2-7; CDR3 protein: CSATGLAGGLAYEQYF; CDR3 DNA: TGCAGTGCCACGGGACTAGCGGGAGGGCTCGCCTACGAGCAGTACTTC
clone size: NA; D gene: TRBD2; V gene: TRBV20-1; J gene: TRBJ2-4; CDR3 protein: CSVTRLAGGWGIQYF; CDR3 DNA: TGCAGTGTTACCAGACTAGCGGGAGGGTGGGGCATTCAGTACTTC
clone size: few; D gene: NA; V gene: TRBV12-3/TRBV12-4; J gene: TRBJ1-4; CDR3 protein: CASTWAREKLFF; CDR3 DNA: TGTGCCAGCACCTGGGCCCGTGAAAAACTGTTTTTT
clone size: NA; D gene: TRBD1; V gene: TRBV7-2; J gene: TRBJ2-1; CDR3 protein: CASSTHRGQEQFF; CDR3 DNA: TGTGCCAGCAGCACCCACAGGGGGCAAGAGCAGTTCTTC
clone size: NA; D gene: NA; V gene: TRBV2; J gene: TRBJ2-6; CDR3 protein: CASSALSGANVLTF; CDR3 DNA: TGTGCCAGCAGTGCCCTCTCTGGGGCCAACGTCCTGACTTTC
clone size: NA; D gene: NA; V gene: TRBV6-2/TRBV6-3; J gene: TRBJ1-5; CDR3 protein: CASTPTGQPSNQPQHF; CDR3 DNA: TGTGCCAGCACCCCAACGGGGCAACCTAGCAATCAGCCCCAGCATTTT
clone size: NA; D gene: NA; V gene: TRBV21-1; J gene: TRBJ1-4; CDR3 protein: CASTTGQLNEKLFF; CDR3 DNA: TGTGCCAGCACGACTGGGCAGCTAAATGAAAAACTGTTTTTT
clone size: NA; D gene: TRBD1; V gene: TRBV12-3/TRBV12-4; J gene: TRBJ1-5; CDR3 protein: CASSLQTGFNQPQHF; CDR3 DNA: TGTGCCAGCAGTTTACAGACAGGGTTTAATCAGCCCCAGCATTTT
clone size: NA; D gene: TRBD2; V gene: TRBV12-3/TRBV12-4; J gene: TRBJ2-7; CDR3 protein: CASSSGLAAYNEQYF; CDR3 DNA: TGTGCCAGCAGTTCCGGACTAGCGGCCTACAATGAGCAGTACTTC
clone size: NA; D gene: TRBD2; V gene: TRBV28; J gene: TRBJ2-5; CDR3 protein: CASSLTSGRMTQYF; CDR3 DNA: TGTGCCAGCAGTCTAACTAGCGGGAGGATGACCCAGTACTTC
clone size: NA; D gene: TRBD1; V gene: TRBV4-2; J gene: TRBJ2-5; CDR3 protein: CASSQNREGTGVETQYF; CDR3 DNA: TGTGCCAGCAGCCAAAATCGTGAGGGGACAGGGGTAGAGACCCAGTACTTC
clone size: NA; D gene: TRBD2; V gene: TRBV27; J gene: TRBJ2-1; CDR3 protein: CASSIGLDNEQFF; CDR3 DNA: TGTGCCAGCAGTATCGGACTAGACAATGAGCAGTTCTTC
clone size: NA; D gene: NA; V gene: TRBV27; J gene: TRBJ1-1; CDR3 protein: CASSLGSGVRDTEAFF; CDR3 DNA: TGTGCCAGCAGTTTAGGATCAGGGGTGCGGGACACTGAAGCTTTCTTT
clone size: NA; D gene: TRBD2; V gene: TRBV4-1; J gene: TRBJ2-7; CDR3 protein: CASSQPSGKTHEQYF; CDR3 DNA: TGCGCCAGCAGCCAACCTAGCGGAAAAACCCACGAGCAGTACTTC
clone size: NA; D gene: NA; V gene: TRBV4-1; J gene: TRBJ2-4; CDR3 protein: CASSQAFDGGYYEEYF; CDR3 DNA: TGCGCCAGCAGCCAAGCTTTTGACGGGGGTTACTACGAGGAGTACTTC
clone size: few; D gene: NA; V gene: TRBV12-3/TRBV12-4; J gene: TRBJ2-7; CDR3 protein: CASSGTRGGEQYF; CDR3 DNA: TGTGCCAGCAGTGGTACGAGGGGCGGGGAGCAGTACTTC
clone size: NA; D gene: TRBD1; V gene: TRBV20-1; J gene: TRBJ1-4; CDR3 protein: CSARISAQGEKPFF; CDR3 DNA: TGCAGTGCTAGAATATCAGCACAGGGGGAAAAGCCGTTTTTT
clone size: NA; D gene: NA; V gene: TRBV6-2/TRBV6-3; J gene: TRBJ2-7; CDR3 protein: CASSYSGQRAYEQYF; CDR3 DNA: TGTGCCAGCAGTTACTCAGGACAGCGGGCTTACGAGCAGTACTTC
clone size: NA; D gene: TRBD1; V gene: TRBV5-5; J gene: TRBJ1-2; CDR3 protein: CASIEATDRAPLGYTF; CDR3 DNA: TGTGCCAGCATCGAAGCAACCGACAGGGCCCCATTAGGCTACACCTTC
clone size: few; D gene: TRBD2; V gene: TRBV7-2; J gene: TRBJ2-4; CDR3 protein: CASSARLAGGEQYF; CDR3 DNA: TGTGCCAGCAGCGCGCGACTAGCGGGAGGTGAGCAGTACTTC
clone size: NA; D gene: NA; V gene: TRBV6-5; J gene: TRBJ1-6; CDR3 protein: CASRNRETPLHF; CDR3 DNA: TGTGCCAGCAGAAATCGGGAGACACCCCTCCACTTT
clone size: once; D gene: NA; V gene: TRBV12-3/TRBV12-4; J gene: TRBJ2-7; CDR3 protein: CASRSDLSYEQYF; CDR3 DNA: TGTGCCAGCAGGTCGGACCTCTCCTACGAGCAGTACTTC
clone size: NA; D gene: TRBD1; V gene: TRBV5-5; J gene: TRBJ2-7; CDR3 protein: CASRQGQAYEQYF; CDR3 DNA: TGTGCCAGCAGGCAGGGACAGGCCTACGAGCAGTACTTC
clone size: few; D gene: NA; V gene: TRBV4-2; J gene: TRBJ2-7; CDR3 protein: CASSQERRLNREDEQYF; CDR3 DNA: TGTGCCAGCAGCCAAGAGAGGAGGCTAAACAGGGAGGACGAGCAGTACTTC
clone size: NA; D gene: TRBD2; V gene: TRBV11-2; J gene: TRBJ2-5; CDR3 protein: CASSSIRGPTSGRGKETQYF; CDR3 DNA: TGTGCCAGCAGCTCGATTAGAGGCCCCACTAGCGGGAGGGGTAAAGAGACCCAGTACTTC
clone size: NA; D gene: TRBD2; V gene: TRBV28; J gene: TRBJ2-7; CDR3 protein: CASSSIRERGEGSYEQYF; CDR3 DNA: TGTGCCAGCAGTTCCATTCGGGAGCGGGGCGAGGGAAGCTACGAGCAGTACTTC
clone size: few; D gene: NA; V gene: TRBV28; J gene: TRBJ2-6; CDR3 protein: CASTDGSLVSGANVLTF; CDR3 DNA: TGTGCCAGCACCGACGGGTCTTTGGTTTCTGGGGCCAACGTCCTGACTTTC
clone size: NA; D gene: NA; V gene: TRBV7-2; J gene: TRBJ2-7; CDR3 protein: CASSLGVRSNEQYF; CDR3 DNA: TGTGCCAGCAGCTTAGGCGTACGGTCGAACGAGCAGTACTTC
clone size: NA; D gene: TRBD2; V gene: TRBV6-6; J gene: TRBJ2-3; CDR3 protein: CATAGREGTDTQYF; CDR3 DNA: TGTGCCACCGCGGGGCGGGAGGGCACAGATACGCAGTATTTT
clone size: NA; D gene: TRBD2; V gene: TRBV18; J gene: TRBJ2-7; CDR3 protein: CASSPGRDRYEQYF; CDR3 DNA: TGTGCCAGCTCGCCCGGGAGGGATCGCTACGAGCAGTACTTC